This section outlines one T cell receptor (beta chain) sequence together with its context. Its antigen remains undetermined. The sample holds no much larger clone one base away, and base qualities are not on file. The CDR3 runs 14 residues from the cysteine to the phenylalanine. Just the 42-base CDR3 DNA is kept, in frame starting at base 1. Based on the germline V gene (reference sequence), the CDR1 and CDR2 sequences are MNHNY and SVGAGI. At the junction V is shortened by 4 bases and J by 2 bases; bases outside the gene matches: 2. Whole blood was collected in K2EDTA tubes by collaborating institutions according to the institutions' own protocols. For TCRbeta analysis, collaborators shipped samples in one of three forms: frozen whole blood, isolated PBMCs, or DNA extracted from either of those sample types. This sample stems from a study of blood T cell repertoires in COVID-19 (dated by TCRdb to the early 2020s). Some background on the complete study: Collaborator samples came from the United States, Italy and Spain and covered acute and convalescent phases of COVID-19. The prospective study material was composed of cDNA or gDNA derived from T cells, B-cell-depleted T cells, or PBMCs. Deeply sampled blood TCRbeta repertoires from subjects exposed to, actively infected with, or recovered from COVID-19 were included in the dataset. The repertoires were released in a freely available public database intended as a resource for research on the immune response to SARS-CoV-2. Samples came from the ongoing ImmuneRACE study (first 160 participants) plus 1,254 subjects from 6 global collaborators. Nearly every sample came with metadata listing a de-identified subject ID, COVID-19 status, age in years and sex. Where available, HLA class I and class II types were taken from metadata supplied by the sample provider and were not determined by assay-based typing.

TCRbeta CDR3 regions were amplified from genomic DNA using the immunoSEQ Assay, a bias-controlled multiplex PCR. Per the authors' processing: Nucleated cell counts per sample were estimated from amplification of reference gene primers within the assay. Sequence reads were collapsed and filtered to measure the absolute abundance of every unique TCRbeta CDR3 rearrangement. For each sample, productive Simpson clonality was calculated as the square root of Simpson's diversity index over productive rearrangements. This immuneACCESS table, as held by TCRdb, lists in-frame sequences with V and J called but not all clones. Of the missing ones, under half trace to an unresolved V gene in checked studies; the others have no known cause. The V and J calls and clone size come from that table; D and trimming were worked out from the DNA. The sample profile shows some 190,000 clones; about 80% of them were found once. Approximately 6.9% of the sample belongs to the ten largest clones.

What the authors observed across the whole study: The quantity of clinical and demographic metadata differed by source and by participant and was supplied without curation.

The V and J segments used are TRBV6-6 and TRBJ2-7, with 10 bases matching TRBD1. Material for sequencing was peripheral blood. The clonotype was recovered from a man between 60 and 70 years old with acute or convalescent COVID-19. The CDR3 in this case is CASSFGTGAYEQYF. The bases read TGTGCCAGCAGTTTCGGGACAGGGGCCTACGAGCAGTACTTC.